This T cell receptor beta chain emerged from a study of blood T cell repertoires in COVID-19. Study-level background: From the United States, Italy and Spain came samples of acute and convalescent COVID-19.

The method was immunoSEQ multiplex PCR; TCRdb's version includes in-frame clones alone and lacks a portion of them. The repertoire holds about 330,000 clones, with about 82% as singletons. The CDR3 spans 15 residues. V dropped 4 bases and J dropped 7; count of bases not matched to a gene: 7. CDR1 is SGHAT, CDR2 FQNNGV, per germline. V and J are TRBV11-2 and TRBJ1-6; 7 nucleotides agree with TRBD1. The sequence came from a woman aged 50 to 60 with acute or convalescent COVID-19. Sequencing was performed on peripheral blood. CDR3 DNA sequence: TGTGCCAGCAGCTCACTCCGGGACAGCAATTCACCCCTCCACTTT. It encodes CASSSLRDSNSPLHF.